The 16 T cell receptor beta chains below were found in one sample sequenced in a study of T-cell reconstitution after alpha-beta-depleted transplantation in children. Construction of the TCRbeta library involved unique molecular identifiers. TCRdb re-called the PCR reads with MiXCR, one entry per CDR3 protein. Of approximately 1,000,000 distinct CDR3 sequences in the sample, roughly 31% are singletons; the top ten hold roughly 31%. Sample: PBMCs, mostly from graft donor cells, taken 360 days after TCRalphabeta/CD19-depleted stem cell transplant. These receptors were taken from a boy under two years old who had a stem cell transplant for SCID, so the T cells may come from the graft donor.

V and J are TRBV18 and TRBJ2-1; 7 bases map to TRBD1. The J segment lost 12 bases and the V segment lost 3 bases, leaving 11 bases of the junction unmatched. This CDR3 spans 14 amino acids. Germline V lookup: CDR1 KGHSH, CDR2 LQKENI. This CDR3 is CASSPPTDRTGQFF. CDR3 coding DNA: TGTGCCAGCTCACCCCCTACAGACAGGACAGGGCAGTTCTTC.

The chain links TRBV6-5 to TRBJ2-1; no clear D gene. The CDR3 is 15 residues long. V gave up 0 bases and J gave up 7 bases, with 13 bases separating them. The germline V gene has CDR1 MNHEY and CDR2 SVGAGI. CDR3 DNA sequence: TGTGCCAGCAGTTACTCTGAAGGGTATTGGAATGAGCAGTTCTTC. It is translated as CASSYSEGYWNEQFF.

The chain recombines TRBV6-1 with TRBJ1-1; TRBD1 agrees at 10 bases. The V segment lost 0 bases and the J segment 8 bases; nucleotides outside the gene matches: 6. Germline CDR1 MNHNS, CDR2 SASEGT. This CDR3 spans 15 amino acids. CDR3 coding DNA: TGTGCCAGCAGTGAAGCGGGGACAGGGGCTTACGAAGCTTTCTTT. This translates into CASSEAGTGAYEAFF.

This clonotype has at least ten counts. The chain carries TRBV12-3 or TRBV12-4 and TRBJ2-1, with D possibly TRBD1 on 5 matching bases. V lost 3 bases and J 7 bases, leaving 13 bases between the germline ends. The length of the CDR3 is 14 residues. CDR3 region: CASSLGQLVNEQFF. The DNA for the CDR3 is TGTGCCAGCAGTTTGGGGCAGCTTGTGAATGAGCAGTTCTTC.

The chain links TRBV12-3 or TRBV12-4 to TRBJ2-1; no clear D gene. This CDR3 is 13 amino acids long. The ends were cut back, 6 bases at V and 8 bases at J, with 14 bases in the middle. The CDR3 DNA follows: TGTGCCAGCAGGGGCACATCAAAGGATGAGCAGTTCTTC. This sequence encodes CASRGTSKDEQFF.

The chain couples TRBV29-1 to TRBJ2-1; no clear D. The CDR3 is 15 residues long. Germline lookup yields CDR1 SQVTM and CDR2 ANQGSEA. The V end lost 0 bases, the J end lost 6 bases, and 15 bases lay between the germline ends. CDR3 region: CSVEDASPAPNEQFF. Written as DNA, the CDR3 is TGCAGCGTTGAAGATGCTTCGCCTGCCCCCAATGAGCAGTTCTTC.

CDR3 bases: TGCAGCGTTGGGGCTCTAGCGGGGGGCTACCGGGATGAGCAGTTCTTC. This sequence encodes CSVGALAGGYRDEQFF. J is TRBJ2-1 and V is TRBV29-1; 11 bases align to TRBD2. The junction had 13 bases not matched to a gene; V was cut back by 4 bases and J by 8 bases. CDR1 SQVTM and CDR2 ANQGSEA come from the germline V gene. The CDR3 sequence is 16 residues long.

The rearrangement uses TRBV25-1 and TRBJ2-3, with a tentative D call TRBD1 (6 bases). Germline loops: CDR1 MGHDK, CDR2 SYGVNS. The CDR3 covers 16 residues. V was pared by 1 base and J by 1 base, with 12 bases between. CDR3 protein: CASSESAGARTDTQYF. CDR3 nucleotide sequence: TGTGCCAGCAGTGAATCGGCAGGGGCCCGCACAGATACGCAGTATTTT.

V and J are TRBV20-1 and TRBJ2-3; weak D call: TRBD1 (6 bases). V lost 5 bases, J lost 1 base, and 13 bases lay in between. From germline, CDR1 is DFQATT and CDR2 SNEGSKA (reference sequence). This CDR3 has 14 residues. The CDR3 DNA is TGCAGTGCTGGTGACAGGACCCGCACAGATACGCAGTATTTT. Protein: CSAGDRTRTDTQYF.

This clonotype showed up just a few times. V is TRBV24-1 and J is TRBJ2-7; D gene unclear. V lost 12 bases and J lost 5, with 22 bases in between. The CDR3 length is 14 residues. CDR1 and CDR2 (germline): KGHDR, SFDVKD. This CDR3 is CASPPSYQGNEQYF. Here the CDR3 DNA reads TGTGCCTCTCCACCCTCTTACCAAGGGAACGAGCAGTACTTC.

The genes are TRBV12-3 or TRBV12-4 and TRBJ1-2; no clear D. Trimming stripped 0 bases from V and 5 bases from J, with 7 bases between. This CDR3 contains 13 residues. This CDR3 is CASSLAPSYGYTF. Here the CDR3 DNA reads TGTGCCAGCAGTTTAGCGCCCAGTTATGGCTACACCTTC.

V is TRBV12-3 or TRBV12-4 and J is TRBJ2-7, with TRBD2 matching 15 bases. CDR3 size: 16 residues. V was pared by 6 bases and J by 4 bases, with 7 bases of the junction left unmatched. The CDR3 DNA is TGTGCCAGCAGCCCCCGGACTAGCGGGGGGGTGTACGAGCAGTACTTC. Encoded protein: CASSPRTSGGVYEQYF.

The table lists this clonotype with a count of one. The chain joins TRBV20-1 to TRBJ2-3, with TRBD2 matching 9 bases. Germline CDR1 reads DFQATT; CDR2 reads SNEGSKA (reference sequence). V lost 0 bases to trimming and J lost 6 bases; unmatched junction nucleotides: 13. The CDR3 is 17 residues long. CDR3 coding DNA: TGCAGTGCTAGAGATTGGGTAGCGGGGGCGTCTTGGGATACGCAGTATTTT. Its translation is CSARDWVAGASWDTQYF.

This chain links TRBV7-2 with TRBJ2-5; the D is unclear. The CDR3 is 15 residues long. V lost 0 bases and J lost 5, with 13 bases in between. In germline, CDR1 is SGHTA, CDR2 FQGNSA. The CDR3 sequence: CASSLAPSWWETQYF. The CDR3 region has the DNA TGTGCCAGCAGCTTAGCCCCATCGTGGTGGGAGACCCAGTACTTC.

CDR3 sequence: CASSQSPELEQYF. The CDR3 nucleotides read TGTGCCAGCAGCCAGTCCCCTGAACTCGAGCAGTACTTC. J is TRBJ2-7 and V is TRBV4-2; D gene unclear. This CDR3 region has 13 residues. Germline V gene data show CDR1 as LGHNA and CDR2 as YNFKEQ. Trimming took 3 bases from V and 6 from J, leaving 12 bases between them.

The V gene is TRBV28, the J gene TRBJ2-3, with unresolved D. This CDR3 comprises 13 residues. Germline V gene lookup returns CDR1 MDHEN and CDR2 SYDVKM. V was shortened by 7 bases and J by 5 bases, with 13 bases between the two germline ends. CDR3 in amino acids: CASMARDIDTQYF. The CDR3 DNA follows: TGTGCCAGCATGGCCCGCGACATAGATACGCAGTATTTT.